The source of this T cell receptor (beta chain) is a study of blood T cells in healthy people across ages. The second PCR ran about 6 to 11 cycles with a sample-barcoded 5' primer and J-beta primers. TCRdb re-derived calls from the 5' RACE reads in MiXCR, one entry per CDR3 protein. This table has fewer than 800,000 distinct CDR3 sequences, 49% appearing once. The ends lost 3 bases at V and 13 bases at J; junction bases unmatched: 5. The CDR3 spans 12 residues. Germline loops: CDR1 MNHEY, CDR2 SVGEGT. Healthy Caucasian individuals from Russia aged roughly 6 to 100 were enrolled as donors. This clonotype has only a few counts.

This clonotype originated in a woman aged 60-75 years in good health. The chain combines TRBV6-2 or TRBV6-3 with TRBJ2-2, with 7 bases fitting TRBD2. Sequenced material: blood. CDR3 coding DNA: TGTGCCAGCAGTTATTCTAGCGGTTCGCTGTTTTTT. Amino acid sequence: CASSYSSGSLFF.